These T cell receptor beta chains were read from a single sample in a study of T cell responses to AZD1222 COVID-19 vaccine. Produced via immunoSEQ multiplex PCR; TCRdb's table is partial and in-frame only. The sample contains approximately 80,000 clones, around 89% of which appear only once. Sequencing used peripheral blood, obtained on day 0 of AZD1222 vaccination. Every receptor here comes from an adult in good health. CDR3s include the opening cysteine and the closing phenylalanine or tryptophan. D genes are given only for firm matches. Clone size, where shown, is once, few, many, or a class for clones that have expanded.

J,size,D,V,DNA,CDR3
TRBJ2-7,-,TRBD2,TRBV6-2/TRBV6-3,TGTGCCAGCAGTCTACTACTAGCGGGGGCCGAGCAGTACTTC,CASSLLLAGAEQYF
TRBJ1-4,-,-,TRBV3-1/TRBV3-2,TGTGCCAGCAGCCAATCGGTTGGCCCTAATGAAAAACTGTTTTTT,CASSQSVGPNEKLFF
TRBJ1-2,-,-,TRBV30,TGTGCCTGGAGTTGGAAACATCGACAGGCGGTAAACTATGGCTACACCTTC,CAWSWKHRQAVNYGYTF
TRBJ2-3,-,TRBD2,TRBV4-1,TGCGCCAGCAGCCAAGAAGTAGCGGGGGGAATCACAGATACGCAGTATTTT,CASSQEVAGGITDTQYF
TRBJ2-1,once,-,TRBV7-9,TGTGCCAGCGGCGTTGGGAGTGAGCAGTTCTTC,CASGVGSEQFF
TRBJ1-2,-,TRBD1,TRBV19,TGTGCCAGTAGTACCCCTGGACAGGCAAAACTTAACTATGGCTACACCTTC,CASSTPGQAKLNYGYTF
TRBJ1-1,-,TRBD1,TRBV10-3,TGTGCCATCAGTGACCGTAGACAGGGCGCAGGGGCTTTCTTT,CAISDRRQGAGAFF
TRBJ1-5,-,-,TRBV27,TGTGCCAGCAGTTTATCAGGCCGCAATCAGCCCCAGCATTTT,CASSLSGRNQPQHF
TRBJ1-2,-,-,TRBV28,TGTGCCAGCAGCTTTTCTACAGGCCCCGAGGGCTACACCTTC,CASSFSTGPEGYTF
TRBJ1-4,-,TRBD1,TRBV2,TGTGCCAGCAGGGAACCGGGACAGGGTTGGGAAAAACTGTTTTTT,CASREPGQGWEKLFF
TRBJ2-7,-,TRBD2,TRBV20-1,TGCAGTGCTAGTGTAAGCGGGGGGGCCTACGAGCAGTACTTC,CSASVSGGAYEQYF
TRBJ2-1,once,-,TRBV5-1,TGCGCCAGCAGCTTGCTGACGAGCAATGAGCAGTTCTTC,CASSLLTSNEQFF
TRBJ1-1,-,-,TRBV10-1,TGCGCCAGCAGTGTGAAGTGGAACACTGAAGCTTTCTTT,CASSVKWNTEAFF
TRBJ2-1,-,TRBD1,TRBV5-5,TGTGCCAGCAGCTGGGCCGGGACAGGGGTCATTTCCAGATCCTACAATGAGCAGTTCTTC,CASSWAGTGVISRSYNEQFF
TRBJ1-2,-,TRBD1,TRBV5-1,TGCGCCAGCAGCCGCCGGGACAGGGCAGACCCTGGCTACACCTTC,CASSRRDRADPGYTF
TRBJ2-2,-,TRBD2,TRBV3-1/TRBV3-2,TGTGCCAGCGGGAGTACGACTAGCCGAAGGGAGCTGTTTTTT,CASGSTTSRRELFF
TRBJ2-7,-,-,TRBV7-4,TGTGCCAGCACCCCGGGGTGGGACTTCGGTTACGAGCAGTACTTC,CASTPGWDFGYEQYF
TRBJ2-2,-,-,TRBV6-4,TGTGCCAGCAGGCCTGGTATGCTCGACACCGGGGAGCTGTTTTTT,CASRPGMLDTGELFF
TRBJ1-5,-,-,TRBV20-1,TGCAGTGCTAGTGTAGATAGCAATCAGCCCCAGCATTTT,CSASVDSNQPQHF
TRBJ1-5,-,TRBD1,TRBV6-6,TGTGCCAGCGTGGGACAGGGTAATCAGCCCCAGCATTTT,CASVGQGNQPQHF
TRBJ1-1,-,-,TRBV27,TGTGCCAGCAGTCCCGTAGGGGGGCGCGCCGGCACTGAAGCTTTCTTT,CASSPVGGRAGTEAFF
TRBJ1-2,few,-,TRBV3-1/TRBV3-2,TGTGCCAGCAGCCAAGATAATGGGGGGTCGGGCTACACCTTC,CASSQDNGGSGYTF
TRBJ2-2,-,-,TRBV18,TGTGCCAGCTCACCAGGACATGGGAGAGGAGACAACACCGGGGAGCTGTTTTTT,CASSPGHGRGDNTGELFF
TRBJ2-5,-,-,TRBV7-8,TGTGCCAGCAGCTTTGATCTAGGGGCCCAGGAGACCCAGTACTTC,CASSFDLGAQETQYF
TRBJ2-3,-,TRBD2,TRBV9,TGTGCCAGCAGCCCTCCGTATAGCGGGGGGGCCGGGCAGTATTTT,CASSPPYSGGAGQYF
TRBJ1-2,-,TRBD1,TRBV2,TGTGCCAGCAGTGTGGCAGGGGGCGTGGGTGGCTACACCTTC,CASSVAGGVGGYTF
TRBJ2-7,-,-,TRBV14,TGTGCCAGCTCGGTGAGGGGTTTCTACGAGCAGTACTTC,CASSVRGFYEQYF
TRBJ1-2,-,-,TRBV21-1,TGTGCCAGCGGTAACCCTCGGGACAGGCTTACTAACTATGGCTACACCTTC,CASGNPRDRLTNYGYTF
TRBJ1-1,-,-,TRBV6-6,TGTGCCAGCAGTTACTCTAGGCAGACCAACACTGAAGCTTTCTTT,CASSYSRQTNTEAFF
TRBJ2-7,once,-,TRBV5-1,TGCGCCAGCAGCGGGGGGATGGGCTACGAGCAGTACTTC,CASSGGMGYEQYF
TRBJ1-1,-,-,TRBV14,TGTGCCAGCAGCCAAAAAGTAAGGGGGAACACTGAAGCTTTCTTT,CASSQKVRGNTEAFF
TRBJ1-5,-,-,TRBV6-5,TGTGCCAGCAGTTACCGGGGGCGCAATCAGCCCCAGCATTTT,CASSYRGRNQPQHF
TRBJ2-5,-,-,TRBV19,TGTGCCAGTAGTAGGGCCCCTTTTCCGAATGGACAAGAGACCCAGTACTTC,CASSRAPFPNGQETQYF
TRBJ2-5,-,TRBD2,TRBV11-3,TGTGCCAGCAGCTTAGCGGGGGGATTGGAGACCCAGTACTTC,CASSLAGGLETQYF
TRBJ2-7,-,-,TRBV10-2,TGCGCCAGCAGTCCGGGACGGTCTCTCTCCTACGAGCAGTACTTC,CASSPGRSLSYEQYF
TRBJ2-5,-,-,TRBV5-1,TGCGCCAGCAGCTTGGTTCAGGGCCGGGGAGAGACCCAGTACTTC,CASSLVQGRGETQYF
TRBJ1-2,-,TRBD1,TRBV29-1,TGCAGCGTAAGATTACAGGGGGTCGGTGGCTACACCTTC,CSVRLQGVGGYTF
TRBJ2-3,-,-,TRBV6-5,TGTGCCAGCAGTTACTCGGGGCAGAAGCAGTATTTT,CASSYSGQKQYF
TRBJ2-5,-,TRBD2,TRBV5-8,TGTGCCAGCAGCTTCGTGCGGACTAGCGGGGGCCAAGAGACCCAGTACTTC,CASSFVRTSGGQETQYF
TRBJ2-7,-,TRBD2,TRBV27,TGTGCCAGCAGTTTAGCGGCTAGCGGGAGATACGAGCAGTACTTC,CASSLAASGRYEQYF
TRBJ2-7,-,TRBD1,TRBV7-8,TGTGCCAGCAGCTTAGCGGCGGGGACAGGGGTCTCCTACGAGCAGTACTTC,CASSLAAGTGVSYEQYF
TRBJ2-7,-,-,TRBV11-2,TGTGCCAGCAGCTCCCTAACTGGCGGGGGCCTATACGAGCAGTACTTC,CASSSLTGGGLYEQYF
TRBJ2-5,once,TRBD2,TRBV19,TGTGCCAGTAGAGGACAGACTAGCGGCCAAGAGACCCAGTACTTC,CASRGQTSGQETQYF
TRBJ2-3,-,-,TRBV7-8,TGTGCCAGCAGCTTAAGCAGGGGCACGGCAGATACGCAGTATTTT,CASSLSRGTADTQYF
TRBJ2-3,-,-,TRBV5-1,TGCGCCAGCAGCCGGGACCTTTCGGCGACAGATACGCAGTATTTT,CASSRDLSATDTQYF
TRBJ1-2,-,-,TRBV5-4,TGTGCCAGCGGATACGGGACTCTCTATGGCTACACCTTC,CASGYGTLYGYTF
TRBJ2-3,once,TRBD1,TRBV7-3,TGTGCCAGCAGCTTAGCACAGGGGGCTTCAGATACGCAGTATTTT,CASSLAQGASDTQYF
TRBJ2-1,-,TRBD2,TRBV30,TGTGCCTGGACCCGGGGATCATTAGCGGGGGGGCCTATTGAGCAGTTCTTC,CAWTRGSLAGGPIEQFF
TRBJ2-5,-,-,TRBV25-1,TGTGCCAGCAGTGAAAGCGGGCTAGGGGGAGAGACCCAGTACTTC,CASSESGLGGETQYF
TRBJ1-2,-,TRBD1,TRBV7-9,TGTGCCAGCAGCTCCTCCGGGACAGAGCTCGACGGCTACACCTTC,CASSSSGTELDGYTF